The entry below describes one T cell receptor (beta chain). Its antigen is unidentified. The sample belongs to a study of shared clonotypes between healthy human individuals. Study observations and caveats: In the sorted subsets, rarefaction showed sequencing was incomplete despite large depth. The researchers took only blood, and tissue repertoires probably look different.

This CDR3 has 16 residues. CDR1 and CDR2 (germline): SGHRS, YFSETQ. V shed 0 bases and J shed 8 bases, with 18 bases lying between them. Clones were sequenced by immunoSEQ multiplex PCR, and TCRdb holds only the in-frame ones, with some missing. The table shows over a million clones, with 95% to 97% occurring only once. This clonotype originated in a man aged 25 to 45 in good health. Sequencing was done on a sample of naive CD4+ T cells sorted from blood. Subset meaning: CD45RA+ positively selected. The V call is TRBV5-1, the J call TRBJ1-5, with D tentatively TRBD1 (5 bases). The CDR3: CASSLGMGVELEPQHF. In nucleotides, the CDR3 is TGCGCCAGCAGCTTGGGTATGGGGGTAGAGCTTGAGCCCCAGCATTTT.